The 13 T cell receptor beta chains presented below share a single source sample, sequenced in a study of blood T cell repertoires in COVID-19. Profiled with immunoSEQ multiplex PCR; TCRdb holds only in-frame clones, not every one. The profile shows approximately 260,000 clones, roughly nine tenths of them singletons. Sequencing was carried out using peripheral blood. Receptors were obtained from a man between 50 and 59 years old with acute or convalescent COVID-19.

The chain joins TRBV5-6 to TRBJ1-2; 9 positions match TRBD1. Germline loops: CDR1 SGHDT, CDR2 YYEEEE. The CDR3 spans 14 residues. J gave up 6 bases and V 5 bases, and 8 bases lay outside the gene matches. The CDR3 bases are TGTGCCAGCAGATTATCAAGGACAGGGGATGGCTACACCTTC. This gives the protein CASRLSRTGDGYTF.

The chain couples TRBV7-9 to TRBJ1-6, with D possibly matching TRBD1 (6 bases). V lost 4 bases and J lost 11, with 15 bases in between. CDR3 length equals 14 residues. The V gene's germline CDR1 is SEHNR and CDR2 FQNEAQ (reference sequence). CDR3: CASSSRGSGPPLHF. CDR3 bases: TGTGCCAGCAGCTCCAGGGGATCCGGTCCACCCCTCCACTTT. Combining the CDR3 with reference TRBV7-9 and TRBJ1-6 gives the whole variable domain DTGVSQNPRHKITKRGQNVTFRCDPISEHNRLYWYRQTLGQGPEFLTYFQNEAQLEKSRLLSDRFSAERPKGSFSTLEIQRTEQGDSAMYLCASSSRGSGPPLHFGNGTRLTVT.

The chain couples TRBV7-9 to TRBJ1-1; D possibly corresponds to TRBD1 (5 bases). The germline gives CDR1 SEHNR, CDR2 FQNEAQ (reference sequence). Trimming removed 3 bases at V and 7 bases at J, with 12 bases between. The CDR3 extends over 13 amino acids. CDR3 nucleotide sequence: TGTGCCAGCAGCTTGCAGGGCAGAATTGAAGCTTTCTTT. This sequence encodes CASSLQGRIEAFF.

The chain has TRBV9 and TRBJ2-7; 11 bases fit TRBD2. CDR1 and CDR2 (germline): SGDLS, YYNGEE. The CDR3 totals 17 residues. V lost 0 bases and J lost 2; bases outside the gene matches: 7. The chain's CDR3 is CASSVAAGTSGPYEQYF. The CDR3 DNA reads as TGTGCCAGCAGCGTAGCTGCAGGGACTAGCGGTCCCTACGAGCAGTACTTC.

The chain couples TRBV7-9 to TRBJ2-2; TRBD1 aligns across 8 bases. The CDR3 runs 15 residues. V lost 6 bases and J lost 3; bases outside the gene matches: 6. Looked up from germline, CDR1 is SEHNR and CDR2 is FQNEAQ (reference sequence). The CDR3: CASRRGQGDTGELFF. CDR3 nucleotides: TGTGCCAGCAGGCGTGGACAGGGCGACACCGGGGAGCTGTTTTTT.

This chain links TRBV5-4 with TRBJ1-2; 8 bases map to TRBD1. The CDR3 contains 14 residues. The V gene end was trimmed by 4 bases and the J gene end by 8 bases; junction bases not matched to a gene: 10. CDR1 SGHNT and CDR2 YYREEE come from the germline V gene (reference sequence). CDR3: CASSHPGQGGGYTF. The CDR3 nucleotides read TGTGCCAGCAGCCATCCTGGACAGGGAGGCGGCTACACCTTC.

This sequence joins TRBV13 and TRBJ2-7; 7 nucleotides line up with TRBD2. After removal of 5 bases from V and 5 bases from J, the junction contained 12 bases not matched to a gene. The CDR3 covers 15 residues. Per germline, CDR1 PRHDT and CDR2 FYEKMQ (reference sequence). This chain's CDR3 is CASSHRRGGWDEQYF. The CDR3 DNA sequence: TGTGCCAGCAGCCACCGACGCGGGGGATGGGACGAGCAGTACTTC.

The J gene is TRBJ2-7, the V gene TRBV7-3; possible D gene TRBD2, 5 bases. The CDR3 sequence is 13 residues long. Trimming shortened V by 4 bases and J by 5 bases, and 12 bases separated the two germline ends. CDR1 and CDR2 (germline): SGHTA, FQGTGA. This chain's CDR3 is CASSSLDGNEQYF. In nucleotides, the CDR3 is TGTGCCAGCAGCTCCTTGGACGGGAACGAGCAGTACTTC.

This chain uses TRBV7-9 with TRBJ2-7; 9 bases are shared with TRBD2. The CDR3 has 14 amino acids. The germline CDR1 and CDR2 sequences are SEHNR and FQNEAQ (reference sequence). Trimming at V came to 5 bases and at J to 4 bases, leaving 6 bases not matched to a gene. CDR3 region: CASSPLAGSYEQYF. For the CDR3, the DNA is TGTGCCAGCAGCCCCCTAGCGGGGAGTTACGAGCAGTACTTC.

The J gene is TRBJ2-2, the V gene TRBV7-8; 8 bases are shared with TRBD2. Germline V gene lookup returns CDR1 SGHVS and CDR2 FQNEAQ. V dropped 5 bases and J dropped 6; count of bases not matched to a gene: 17. CDR3 length: 18 amino acids. The CDR3 DNA reads TGTGCCAGCAGCCCTACGAGGGCCCTAGCGGGTCTAGCCGGGGAGCTGTTTTTT. Translation gives CASSPTRALAGLAGELFF.

The rearrangement joins TRBV10-3 to TRBJ1-2; 9 nucleotides align to TRBD1. The CDR3 consists of 13 residues. CDR1 is ENHRY and CDR2 is SYGVKD in the germline V gene. The V and J ends lost 7 bases and 7 bases, in that order; junction bases with no gene match: 7. The DNA for the CDR3 is TGTGCCATCACCCGGGACAGGGAGGGTGGCTACACCTTC. The encoded protein is CAITRDREGGYTF.

The count of this clone is one. V gene TRBV19 combines with J gene TRBJ1-2, with a possible D match to TRBD1 (6 bases). Trimming shortened V by 7 bases and J by 4 bases, and 7 bases separated the two germline ends. The CDR3 consists of 11 residues. Germline assignment: CDR1 LNHDA and CDR2 SQIVND (reference sequence). DNA of the CDR3: TGTGCCAGTAAACAGGGCTATGGCTACACCTTC. This gives the protein CASKQGYGYTF.

The V call is TRBV3-1 (or the pseudogene TRBV3-2), the J call TRBJ2-5; 9 bases line up with TRBD2. CDR1 is LGHDT, CDR2 YNNKEL, per germline (reference sequence). The CDR3 has 15 residues. With V trimmed by 3 bases and J by 5 bases, 7 bases remained unmatched. In DNA, the CDR3 is TGTGCCAGCAGCCAGGCCGCCAGCGGGGGGGAGACCCAGTACTTC. Translation: CASSQAASGGETQYF.